The entry below describes one TCR beta chain. Its antigen is as yet unknown. These data come from a study of T cells in Graves' hyperthyroidism and ophthalmopathy. RNA transcripts provided the source from which TCR beta CDR3 regions were amplified. When the TCR CDR3 underwent first-round RT-PCR, the HTBI primer set was used. A single record per CDR3 protein comes from TCRdb applying MiXCR to the multiplex PCR reads. The sample has a few hundred thousand distinct CDR3 sequences, roughly 46% seen once. Calling Graves' hyperthyroidism stable meant ophthalmopathy did not progress within 18 months. Newly diagnosed hyperthyroidism patients aged 18 to 65 years had disease lasting under 2 months. Uncontrolled infection, other autoimmune disease, pregnancy or lactation disqualified patients from enrolment. General observations from the study: A model of 13 V-J features distinguished ophthalmopathy from stable hyperthyroidism.

Sequenced material: peripheral blood or thyroid tissue (not recorded which). The sequence was collected from a woman younger than 35 with Graves' hyperthyroidism.

Written as DNA, the CDR3 is TGTGCCAGCAGCTTGGGCAGCGGGAGAGGTACAGATACGCAGTATTTT. Translated, it gives CASSLGSGRGTDTQYF. The V and J genes are TRBV7-2 and TRBJ2-3; 8 nucleotides match TRBD2. Germline assignment: CDR1 SGHTA and CDR2 FQGNSA. The junction had 8 bases not matched to a gene; V was cut back by 3 bases and J by 3 bases. This CDR3 has 16 amino acids.